This is a list of T cell receptor beta chains from one sample in a study of cytomegalovirus exposure and HLA in healthy donors. Libraries were prepared by immunoSEQ multiplex PCR; TCRdb keeps only in-frame clonotypes and omits some of them. The sample shows approximately 190,000 clones, roughly 80% of them seen only once. The sample taken for sequencing was PBMCs. The receptors originated from a man aged 35-49 years in good health and CMV-seropositive. Each CDR3 is given with its conserved first and last residue. The D gene is left open where the match is weak. For some rows the clone size is stated as once, few or many, or as a class when expanded; others skip it.

abundance	v_gene	d_gene	len	j_gene	CDR3aa	CDR3nt
few	TRBV7-9	TRBD1	13	TRBJ2-3	CASNTGVTDTQYF	TGTGCCAGTAATACAGGGGTGACAGATACGCAGTATTTT
.	TRBV6-5	.	16	TRBJ2-5	CASSYSRGGGGYAVYF	TGTGCCAGCAGTTACTCGAGAGGGGGGGGAGGATACGCGGTCTACTTC
.	TRBV10-3	TRBD1	15	TRBJ2-3	CATTGQGTSTDTQYF	TGTGCCACCACGGGACAGGGAACTAGCACAGATACGCAGTATTTT
.	TRBV6-1	.	13	TRBJ2-7	CASRLAGPSEQYF	TGTGCCAGCAGATTAGCAGGGCCGAGCGAGCAGTACTTC
.	TRBV6-5	TRBD2	15	TRBJ2-1	CASSAGLAGVNEQFF	TGTGCCAGCAGTGCCGGACTAGCGGGAGTAAATGAGCAGTTCTTC
.	TRBV6-1	.	14	TRBJ1-5	CASSLTVGNQPQHF	TGTGCCAGTTCGTTGACAGTTGGGAATCAGCCCCAGCATTTT
.	TRBV7-8	.	14	TRBJ1-5	CASTPDSLHQPQHF	TGTGCCAGCACCCCGGACAGCCTGCACCAGCCCCAGCATTTT
.	TRBV28	TRBD2	14	TRBJ2-1	CASSPPGLRGEQFF	TGTGCCAGCAGTCCTCCGGGACTAAGGGGTGAGCAGTTCTTC
.	TRBV7-9	.	18	TRBJ2-5	CASSFMWLARTLRETQYF	TGTGCCAGCAGCTTCATGTGGCTAGCGCGAACACTCCGGGAGACCCAGTACTTC
.	TRBV15	.	13	TRBJ2-7	CATSRDRQVASDF	TGTGCCACCAGCAGAGATAGGCAGGTTGCTTCAGACTTC
.	TRBV19	TRBD1	15	TRBJ2-2	CASTSRTGNTGELFF	TGTGCCAGTACCTCGCGGACAGGCAACACCGGGGAGCTGTTTTTT
once	TRBV6-5	.	14	TRBJ1-6	CASFPGGSASPLHF	TGTGCCAGCTTCCCGGGGGGGTCGGCTTCACCCCTCCACTTT
.	TRBV6-1	TRBD1	14	TRBJ1-2	CASRGTGGDYGYTF	TGTGCCAGCAGGGGGACAGGGGGCGACTATGGCTACACCTTC
.	TRBV7-3	TRBD2	18	TRBJ2-1	CASSLRGLAGESYNEQFF	TGTGCCAGCAGCTTAAGGGGACTAGCGGGGGAGTCCTACAATGAGCAGTTCTTC
.	TRBV7-3	.	14	TRBJ2-7	CASSLDRTSYEQYF	TGTGCCAGCAGCTTGGACAGAACCTCCTACGAGCAGTACTTC
.	TRBV5-5	.	15	TRBJ2-7	CASSSRVSGDHEQYF	TGTGCCAGCAGCTCCCGGGTGTCGGGAGATCACGAGCAGTACTTC
.	TRBV18	.	14	TRBJ1-1	CASSPVSMNTEAFF	TGTGCCAGCTCACCAGTTTCCATGAACACTGAAGCTTTCTTT
once	TRBV6-6	TRBD1	14	TRBJ2-2	CATRQGEITGELFF	TGTGCCACCAGACAGGGGGAAATCACCGGGGAGCTGTTTTTT
.	TRBV19	.	19	TRBJ2-7	CASSTPTGGRAGTPYEQYF	TGTGCCAGTAGTACCCCTACTGGGGGTCGTGCGGGAACCCCCTACGAGCAGTACTTC
few	TRBV6-5	.	13	TRBJ1-2	CASARADSGGYTF	TGTGCCAGCGCTAGGGCGGACTCGGGAGGCTACACCTTC
.	TRBV9	TRBD2	15	TRBJ2-7	CASSPSRGGTWEQYF	TGTGCCAGCAGCCCCTCTCGCGGGGGGACCTGGGAGCAGTACTTC
.	TRBV7-8	.	17	TRBJ2-3	CASSPIGAGSSTDTQYF	TGTGCCAGCAGCCCTATTGGAGCTGGGTCTAGCACAGATACGCAGTATTTT
.	TRBV5-6	TRBD2	15	TRBJ2-5	CASSQSAGVQETQYF	TGTGCCAGCAGCCAGTCGGCGGGGGTACAAGAGACCCAGTACTTC
.	TRBV5-4	.	15	TRBJ2-7	CASSLSAGVSYEQYF	TGTGCCAGCAGCTTATCCGCAGGGGTGAGCTACGAGCAGTACTTC
.	TRBV2	TRBD1	13	TRBJ2-2	CASSDRGTGELFF	TGTGCCAGCTCTGACAGGGGGACCGGGGAGCTGTTTTTT
.	TRBV10-3	TRBD2	14	TRBJ2-7	CAISASGSSYEQYF	TGTGCCATCAGTGCTAGCGGGAGCTCCTACGAGCAGTACTTC
.	TRBV4-2	.	13	TRBJ1-1	CASSQGGDHEAFF	TGTGCCAGCAGCCAAGGGGGGGACCATGAAGCTTTCTTT
.	TRBV9	TRBD2	16	TRBJ2-7	CASSVGGAGGSYEQYF	TGTGCCAGCAGCGTAGGTGGAGCGGGGGGGTCCTACGAGCAGTACTTC
once	TRBV28	.	16	TRBJ2-7	CASTPGGQGRWREQYF	TGTGCCAGCACTCCCGGCGGGCAGGGGAGATGGAGGGAGCAGTACTTC
.	TRBV5-1	TRBD1	21	TRBJ2-1	CASSPGSLLGTGGVSYNEQFF	TGCGCCAGCAGCCCAGGGAGCCTCCTCGGGACAGGGGGCGTCTCCTACAATGAGCAGTTCTTC
.	TRBV25-1	.	15	TRBJ1-2	CASSEYAGFDYGYTF	TGTGCCAGCAGTGAATATGCGGGGTTTGACTATGGCTACACCTTC